Following are 3 T cell receptor beta chains from one sample sequenced in a study of cytomegalovirus exposure and HLA in healthy donors. The PCR had 60 Vbeta and 13 Jbeta primers. Clones were sequenced by immunoSEQ multiplex PCR, and TCRdb holds only the in-frame ones, with some missing. The sample holds about 140,000 clones, roughly 86% seen once. The sample was PBMCs. The receptors come from a man younger than 35 in good health and CMV-seropositive.

CDR3 nucleotide sequence: TGTGCCAGTGGAGACAGGGGCAAAGGGAATGAGCAGTTCTTC. It yields the protein CASGDRGKGNEQFF. This sequence joins TRBV19 and TRBJ2-1; 8 nucleotides line up with TRBD1. The germline CDR1 and CDR2 sequences are LNHDA and SQIVND (reference sequence). This CDR3 comprises 14 residues. V trimming: 8 bases; J trimming: 7 bases; junction bases outside the gene matches: 10.

This chain joins TRBV2 and TRBJ1-5, with no clear D. Germline values: CDR1 SNHLY, CDR2 FYNNEI. The germline V and J ends were trimmed by 4 bases and 1 base, with 5 bases remaining between them. The CDR3 extends over 13 amino acids. CDR3 nucleotide sequence: TGTGCCAGCAGTGCAGAAAGCAATCAGCCCCAGCATTTT. The encoded protein is CASSAESNQPQHF.

This clone was observed a handful of times. The chain has TRBV6-5 and TRBJ2-6; perhaps TRBD2 as D (5 bases). V lost 5 bases, J lost 2 bases, and 10 bases lay in between. Germline assignment: CDR1 MNHEY and CDR2 SVGAGI. This CDR3 comprises 15 residues. CDR3 DNA: TGTGCCAGCAGTCCTTGGAGGACTGGGGCCAACGTCCTGACTTTC. Residues: CASSPWRTGANVLTF.